The clone carrying this T cell receptor beta chain was seen only once. Its matching antigen is unknown. The data are from a study of cytomegalovirus exposure and HLA in healthy donors. Germline lookup yields CDR1 MDHEN and CDR2 SYDVKM. The length of the CDR3 is 14 residues. V dropped 4 bases and J dropped 1 base, with 11 bases sitting between them. Both 60 Vbeta primers and 13 Jbeta primers went into the PCR. The method was immunoSEQ multiplex PCR; TCRdb's version includes in-frame clones alone and lacks a portion of them. This sample yields about 120,000 clones, of which less than 80% are seen a single time; about 4.2% belongs to the top ten. Study-wide results and caveats: High specificity and sensitivity for cytomegalovirus status were reported for the classifier.

This sequence was found in a woman between 40 and 50 years old in good health and CMV-seropositive. Sequencing was performed on PBMCs. The gene calls are TRBV28 and TRBJ2-7; the D gene is possibly TRBD2 (6 bases). The CDR3 region has the DNA TGTGCCAGCAGTTCCCCGGGACTGTCCTACGAGCAGTACTTC. This sequence encodes CASSSPGLSYEQYF.